Sequencing of this T cell receptor beta chain was carried out in a study of cytomegalovirus exposure and HLA in healthy donors. Study results and caveats: The study recorded more than 150 TCR beta chains that were cytomegalovirus-associated. Reportedly, diagnosis of cytomegalovirus status by the classifier showed high specificity and sensitivity. According to a subsequent analysis, TCR clusters from the first cohort were inclined to appear together in the 90 to 150 validation repertoires.

The donors were part of the validation cohort, which consisted of more than 90 subjects and was separate from the first cohort of 666 subjects. As for this clone: Its cognate antigen is unknown.

Repertoires were generated with immunoSEQ multiplex PCR, while TCRdb's copy carries only in-frame clones and drops some. The sample includes about 140,000 clones, less than 90% of them seen just once. Per germline, CDR1 SNHLY and CDR2 FYNNEI. The ends lost 6 bases at V and 3 bases at J; junction bases unmatched: 0. This CDR3 has 12 residues. The rearrangement joins TRBV2 to TRBJ2-3; 7 positions agree with TRBD2. The clonotype comes from a man between 18 and 29 years old in good health and CMV-seronegative. Material for sequencing was PBMCs. The CDR3 region is CASSGRTDTQYF. The CDR3 DNA reads as TGTGCCAGCAGCGGGAGGACAGATACGCAGTATTTT.